The entry that follows covers one T cell receptor (beta chain) sequence. Germline CDR1 SGHTA, CDR2 FQGNSA. The CDR3 runs to 14 residues. The V and J ends lost 4 bases and 11 bases, in that order; junction bases with no gene match: 9. This sample was taken from a study of shared clonotypes between healthy human individuals. Profiling relied on immunoSEQ multiplex PCR, and the TCRdb table lists in-frame clones only, not all of them. Counted here are roughly 1,600,000 clones, less than 99% occurring once; the ten biggest clones make up under 0.45%. Sample: naive CD4+ T cells sorted from blood. The subset is: CD45RA+ positively selected. The chain uses TRBV7-2 and TRBJ1-1, with TRBD1 matching over 11 bases. The sequence derives from a man aged 30 to 45 in good health. The CDR3 bases are TGTGCCAGCAGCTCCGGGACAGGGGGATTGAGGGCTTTCTTT. It translates to CASSSGTGGLRAFF.